Listed below are T cell receptor beta chains from one sample, sequenced in a study of T cells after posttransplantation cyclophosphamide. TCRdb's copy holds only in-frame clones and misses some; the assay was immunoSEQ multiplex PCR. The sample lists roughly 21,000 clones, 95% to 99% seen once, with less than 0.15% in the top ten. The sequenced sample was naive CD8+ T cells sorted from PBMCs. Source of these receptors: a man aged 35-49 years in good health, CMV-negative, and a related stem cell transplant donor. CDR3s include the opening cysteine and the closing phenylalanine or tryptophan. The order of the fields is V gene, clone size, D gene, J gene, CDR3 protein, CDR3 DNA. A D gene is named only where the DNA matches it firmly. The size field is filled for only some rows; it gives once, few, many or a size class.

TRBV28	-	-	TRBJ2-7	CASSLGRLYYEQYF	TGTGCCAGCAGTTTAGGGAGGCTCTACTACGAGCAGTACTTC
TRBV27	-	TRBD1	TRBJ2-1	CASSLHGTDSYNEQFF	TGTGCCAGCAGTTTACACGGGACAGACTCCTACAATGAGCAGTTCTTC
TRBV4-1	-	TRBD2	TRBJ2-2	CASSQLQVAGGPDTGELFF	TGCGCCAGCAGCCAACTTCAAGTGGCGGGAGGGCCTGACACCGGGGAGCTGTTTTTT
TRBV7-2	-	-	TRBJ2-5	CASSLAGVLETQYF	TGTGCCAGCAGCTTAGCGGGAGTATTGGAGACCCAGTACTTC
TRBV6-5	once	TRBD1	TRBJ1-2	CASSYSTGHGYTF	TGTGCCAGCAGTTACTCGACAGGGCATGGCTACACCTTC
TRBV28	-	TRBD1	TRBJ1-6	CASMQQPGQGVFLHSPLHF	TGTGCCAGCATGCAACAACCGGGACAGGGGGTTTTCTTACATTCACCCCTCCACTTT
TRBV2	-	-	TRBJ2-7	CASSEAWSVFSYEQYF	TGTGCCAGCAGTGAAGCTTGGTCGGTGTTCTCCTACGAGCAGTACTTC
TRBV7-8	-	-	TRBJ1-5	CASSGLRQPQHF	TGTGCCAGCAGCGGACTACGGCAGCCCCAGCATTTT
TRBV7-9	-	TRBD2	TRBJ2-7	CASSLVVLAGGPDEQYF	TGTGCCAGCAGCTTAGTGGTTCTAGCGGGAGGGCCGGACGAGCAGTACTTC
TRBV28	-	TRBD2	TRBJ2-3	CASSLELAGGISSTDTQYF	TGTGCCAGCAGTTTGGAGCTAGCGGGAGGGATATCTAGCACAGATACGCAGTATTTT
TRBV27	-	-	TRBJ2-3	CASSLSTRADTQYF	TGTGCCAGCAGTTTATCTACTAGAGCAGATACGCAGTATTTT
TRBV7-2	-	TRBD2	TRBJ2-1	CASSLEVRLAGTYNEQFF	TGTGCCAGCAGCTTAGAAGTGAGACTAGCGGGGACCTACAATGAGCAGTTCTTC
TRBV19	-	-	TRBJ2-7	CASTKQGDYEQYF	TGTGCCAGTACCAAACAGGGAGACTACGAGCAGTACTTC
TRBV28	-	TRBD2	TRBJ2-1	CASQLAGIFNEQFF	TGTGCCAGCCAACTAGCGGGAATCTTCAATGAGCAGTTCTTC
TRBV9	-	-	TRBJ1-4	CASSVGGGAATNEKLFF	TGTGCCAGCAGCGTTGGGGGAGGGGCTGCAACTAATGAAAAACTGTTTTTT
TRBV6-5	-	TRBD1	TRBJ1-5	CASSRDREGQPQHF	TGTGCCAGCAGCCGGGACAGGGAGGGTCAGCCCCAGCATTTT
TRBV5-1	-	-	TRBJ1-2	CASSLVGEDGYTF	TGCGCCAGCAGCTTAGTAGGGGAGGATGGCTACACCTTC
TRBV7-2	-	-	TRBJ2-2	CASSFSAEERGELFF	TGTGCCAGCAGCTTTAGCGCAGAGGAGCGCGGGGAGCTGTTTTTT
TRBV5-1	-	-	TRBJ2-2	CASSLAGELFF	TGCGCCAGCAGCTTGGCTGGGGAGCTGTTTTTT
TRBV29-1	-	-	TRBJ2-1	CSVLAGSYNEQFF	TGCAGCGTTCTGGCGGGATCCTACAATGAGCAGTTCTTC
TRBV7-9	-	-	TRBJ1-2	CASSTLGAYGYTF	TGTGCCAGCAGCACGTTGGGGGCCTATGGCTACACCTTC
TRBV29-1	-	TRBD2	TRBJ2-1	CSVLAGKVYNEQFF	TGCAGCGTACTAGCGGGGAAAGTGTACAATGAGCAGTTCTTC
TRBV30	-	TRBD1	TRBJ2-1	CAWRPGQGTHNEQFF	TGTGCCTGGAGACCGGGACAGGGGACACACAATGAGCAGTTCTTC
TRBV30	-	-	TRBJ2-1	CAWTVSGSPEQFF	TGTGCCTGGACTGTAAGCGGGTCCCCGGAGCAGTTCTTC
TRBV6-1	-	-	TRBJ1-2	CASSEALYGYTF	TGTGCCAGCAGTGAAGCACTCTATGGCTACACCTTC
TRBV5-5	-	-	TRBJ2-1	CASSLGTALGHEQFF	TGTGCCAGCAGCTTGGGAACCGCTCTAGGCCATGAGCAGTTCTTC
TRBV27	-	-	TRBJ1-1	CASSFGTEAFF	TGTGCCAGCAGTTTCGGCACTGAAGCTTTCTTT
TRBV4-2	-	TRBD1	TRBJ2-5	CASSQDPPTGLQETQYF	TGTGCCAGCAGCCAAGATCCTCCGACAGGGCTCCAAGAGACCCAGTACTTC
TRBV29-1	once	-	TRBJ1-5	CSVLTGSSNQPQHF	TGCAGCGTCCTTACAGGGAGTAGCAATCAGCCCCAGCATTTT
TRBV5-1	-	TRBD2	TRBJ2-1	CASSSLAGRVNEQFF	TGCGCCAGCAGCTCCTTAGCGGGAAGGGTCAATGAGCAGTTCTTC
TRBV7-9	-	TRBD2	TRBJ2-3	CASSLGTSGSAGTDTQYF	TGTGCCAGCAGCCTCGGGACTAGCGGGAGCGCCGGCACAGATACGCAGTATTTT
TRBV19	-	TRBD1	TRBJ2-2	CASTGTGVIGELFF	TGTGCCAGCACCGGGACAGGGGTAATCGGGGAGCTGTTTTTT
TRBV19	-	-	TRBJ1-1	CASSIGRTEAFF	TGTGCCAGTAGTATCGGTCGTACTGAAGCTTTCTTT
TRBV7-2	-	TRBD2	TRBJ2-7	CASSLGLASYEQYF	TGTGCCAGCAGCTTAGGACTAGCTTCCTACGAGCAGTACTTC
TRBV27	-	-	TRBJ2-7	CASSFLAEYEQYF	TGTGCCAGCAGTTTTCTTGCAGAATACGAGCAGTACTTC
TRBV10-3	-	TRBD1	TRBJ1-1	CAIRPRGQGTAVNAEAFF	TGTGCCATCAGGCCCCGGGGACAGGGGACAGCGGTTAACGCTGAAGCTTTCTTT
TRBV11-2	-	TRBD2	TRBJ2-2	CASSFTSGVNTGELFF	TGTGCCAGCAGCTTTACTAGCGGGGTAAACACCGGGGAGCTGTTTTTT
TRBV7-9	-	TRBD2	TRBJ2-2	CASRPGLAGGLYVGELFF	TGTGCCAGCAGACCTGGACTAGCGGGAGGGTTATACGTCGGGGAGCTGTTTTTT
TRBV14	-	-	TRBJ1-1	CASSPGVWTEAFF	TGTGCCAGCAGCCCGGGGGTTTGGACTGAAGCTTTCTTT
TRBV2	-	-	TRBJ2-7	CASNIRARYEQYF	TGTGCCAGCAACATCAGGGCTCGCTACGAGCAGTACTTC
TRBV10-3	-	-	TRBJ2-3	CAISEPRDTQYF	TGTGCCATCAGTGAGCCTAGAGATACGCAGTATTTT
TRBV27	-	TRBD1	TRBJ2-5	CASSPGDRQETQYF	TGTGCCAGCAGTCCAGGGGACAGGCAAGAGACCCAGTACTTC